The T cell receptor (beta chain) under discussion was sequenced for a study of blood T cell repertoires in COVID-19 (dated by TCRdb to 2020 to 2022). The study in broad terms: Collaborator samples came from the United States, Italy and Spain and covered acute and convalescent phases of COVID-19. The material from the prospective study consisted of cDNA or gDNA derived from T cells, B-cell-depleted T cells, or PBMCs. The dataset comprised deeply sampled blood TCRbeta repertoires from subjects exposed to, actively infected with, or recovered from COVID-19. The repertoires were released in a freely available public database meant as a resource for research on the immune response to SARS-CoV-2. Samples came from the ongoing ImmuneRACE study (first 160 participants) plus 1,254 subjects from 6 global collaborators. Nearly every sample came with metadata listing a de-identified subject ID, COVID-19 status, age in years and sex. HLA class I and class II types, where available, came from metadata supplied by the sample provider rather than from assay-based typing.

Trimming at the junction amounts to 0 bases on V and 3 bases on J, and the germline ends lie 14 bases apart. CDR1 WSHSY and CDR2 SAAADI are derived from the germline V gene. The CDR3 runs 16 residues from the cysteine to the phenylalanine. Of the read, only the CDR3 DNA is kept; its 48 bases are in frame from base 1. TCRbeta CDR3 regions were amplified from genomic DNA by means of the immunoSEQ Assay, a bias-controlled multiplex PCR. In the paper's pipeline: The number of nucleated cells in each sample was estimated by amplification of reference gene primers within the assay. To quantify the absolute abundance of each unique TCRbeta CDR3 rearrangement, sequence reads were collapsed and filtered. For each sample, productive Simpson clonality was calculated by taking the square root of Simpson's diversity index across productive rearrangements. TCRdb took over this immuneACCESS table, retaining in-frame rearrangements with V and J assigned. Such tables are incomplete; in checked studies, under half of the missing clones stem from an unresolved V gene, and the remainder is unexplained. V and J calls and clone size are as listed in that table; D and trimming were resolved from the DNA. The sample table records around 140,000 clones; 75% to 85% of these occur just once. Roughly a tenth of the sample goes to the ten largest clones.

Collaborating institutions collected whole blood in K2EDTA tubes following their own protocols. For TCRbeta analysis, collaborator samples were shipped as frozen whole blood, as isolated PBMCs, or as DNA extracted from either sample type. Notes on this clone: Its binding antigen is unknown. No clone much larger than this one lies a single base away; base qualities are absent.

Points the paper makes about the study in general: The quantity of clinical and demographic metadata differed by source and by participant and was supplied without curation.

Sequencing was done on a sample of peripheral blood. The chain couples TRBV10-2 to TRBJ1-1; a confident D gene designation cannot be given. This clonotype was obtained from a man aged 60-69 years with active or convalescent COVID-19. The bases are TGCGCCAGCAGTGAGTCCGGCAGTCCCCGGGACACTGAAGCTTTCTTT. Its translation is CASSESGSPRDTEAFF.